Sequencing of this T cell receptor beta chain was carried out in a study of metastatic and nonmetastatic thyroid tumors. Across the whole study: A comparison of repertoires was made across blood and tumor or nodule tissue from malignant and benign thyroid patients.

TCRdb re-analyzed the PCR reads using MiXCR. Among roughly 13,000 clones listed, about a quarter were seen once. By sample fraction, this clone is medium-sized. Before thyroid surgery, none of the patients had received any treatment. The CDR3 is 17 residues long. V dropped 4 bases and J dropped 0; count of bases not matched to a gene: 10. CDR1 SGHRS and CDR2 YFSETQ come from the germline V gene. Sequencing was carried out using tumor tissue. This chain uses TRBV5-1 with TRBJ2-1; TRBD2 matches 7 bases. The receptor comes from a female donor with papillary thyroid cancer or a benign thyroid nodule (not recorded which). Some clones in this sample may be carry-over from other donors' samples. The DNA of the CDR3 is TGCGCCAGCAGCCTCGCCCGGGGGGAGCCCTCCTACAATGAGCAGTTCTTC. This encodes CASSLARGEPSYNEQFF.